This record concerns one TCR beta chain sequence. The CDR3 is 15 residues long. Germline V gene sequence: CDR1 LGHDT, CDR2 YNNKEL (reference sequence). The V gene end was trimmed by 4 bases and the J gene end by 8 bases; junction bases not matched to a gene: 11. The method was immunoSEQ multiplex PCR; TCRdb's version includes in-frame clones alone and lacks a portion of them. The sample yields 150,000 to 200,000 clones, 86% seen once. The data were obtained in a study of blood T cell repertoires in COVID-19. The chain uses TRBV3-1 (or the pseudogene TRBV3-2) and TRBJ2-1; 7 nucleotides align to TRBD1. The sample taken for sequencing was peripheral blood. The source is a man aged 55 to 70 with acute or convalescent COVID-19. DNA for the CDR3: TGTGCCAGCAGCCTAACAGGGGATGGAAGCGATGAGCAGTTCTTC. As protein: CASSLTGDGSDEQFF.